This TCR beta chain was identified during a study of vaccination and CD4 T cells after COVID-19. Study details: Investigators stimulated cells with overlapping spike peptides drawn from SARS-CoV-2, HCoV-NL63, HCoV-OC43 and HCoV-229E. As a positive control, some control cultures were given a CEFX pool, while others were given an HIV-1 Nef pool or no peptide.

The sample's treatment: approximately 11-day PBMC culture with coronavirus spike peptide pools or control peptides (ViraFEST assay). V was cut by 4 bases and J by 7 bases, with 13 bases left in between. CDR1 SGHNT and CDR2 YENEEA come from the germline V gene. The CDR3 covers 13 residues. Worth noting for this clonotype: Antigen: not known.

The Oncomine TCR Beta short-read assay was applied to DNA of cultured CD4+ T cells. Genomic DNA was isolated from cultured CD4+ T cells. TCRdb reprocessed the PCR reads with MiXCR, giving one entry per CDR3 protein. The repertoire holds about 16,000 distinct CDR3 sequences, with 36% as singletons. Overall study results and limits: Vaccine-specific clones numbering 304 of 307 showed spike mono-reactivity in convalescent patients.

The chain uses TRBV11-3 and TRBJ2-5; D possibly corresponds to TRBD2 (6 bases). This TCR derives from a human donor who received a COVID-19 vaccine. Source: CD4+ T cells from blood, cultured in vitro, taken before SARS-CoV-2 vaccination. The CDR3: CASSSTRRGTQYF. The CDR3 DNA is TGTGCCAGCAGCTCGACTAGGCGGGGGACCCAGTACTTC.